This T cell receptor beta chain was recorded in a study of cytomegalovirus exposure and HLA in healthy donors. Looking at the study overall: Genotyping of hundreds of donors showed that 80% to 90% belonged to the Caucasian-associated ancestry cluster.

Study-level results: TCR beta chain V- and J-gene trimming was linked, in a later analysis, to a missense variant in DCLRE1C. According to a later analysis, most TCR beta chains associated with CMV appeared HLA-restricted.

Regarding this clone: Its specificity is unknown.

The V end was cut by 3 bases, the J end by 4 bases, with 15 bases between. The CDR3 covers 15 residues. Germline assignment: CDR1 SGHVS and CDR2 FNYEAQ. Primers included in the PCR were 60 Vbeta and 13 Jbeta primers. TCRdb's table, derived via immunoSEQ multiplex PCR, lists solely in-frame clones and lacks some. The sample records approximately 170,000 clones, around 78% being singletons. The V gene is TRBV7-6, the J gene TRBJ1-1; no clear D gene. This receptor was taken from a woman aged 40 to 49 in good health and CMV-seropositive. Material for sequencing was PBMCs. The CDR3 region has the DNA TGTGCCAGCAGCTTTCGTCCGGGTGGTGGCACTGAAGCTTTCTTT. Protein: CASSFRPGGGTEAFF.